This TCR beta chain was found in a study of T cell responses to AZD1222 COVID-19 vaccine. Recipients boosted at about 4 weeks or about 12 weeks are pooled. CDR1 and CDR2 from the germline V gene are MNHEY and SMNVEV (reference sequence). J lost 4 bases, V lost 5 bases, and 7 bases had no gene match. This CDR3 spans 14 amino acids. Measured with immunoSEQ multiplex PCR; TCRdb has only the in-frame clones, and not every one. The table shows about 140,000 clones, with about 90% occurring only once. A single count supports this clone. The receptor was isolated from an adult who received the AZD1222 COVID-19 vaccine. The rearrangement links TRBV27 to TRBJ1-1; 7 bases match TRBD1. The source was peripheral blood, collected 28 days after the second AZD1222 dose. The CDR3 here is CASSLRGRITEAFF. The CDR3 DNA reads TGTGCCAGCAGTCTAAGGGGGCGCATCACTGAAGCTTTCTTT.